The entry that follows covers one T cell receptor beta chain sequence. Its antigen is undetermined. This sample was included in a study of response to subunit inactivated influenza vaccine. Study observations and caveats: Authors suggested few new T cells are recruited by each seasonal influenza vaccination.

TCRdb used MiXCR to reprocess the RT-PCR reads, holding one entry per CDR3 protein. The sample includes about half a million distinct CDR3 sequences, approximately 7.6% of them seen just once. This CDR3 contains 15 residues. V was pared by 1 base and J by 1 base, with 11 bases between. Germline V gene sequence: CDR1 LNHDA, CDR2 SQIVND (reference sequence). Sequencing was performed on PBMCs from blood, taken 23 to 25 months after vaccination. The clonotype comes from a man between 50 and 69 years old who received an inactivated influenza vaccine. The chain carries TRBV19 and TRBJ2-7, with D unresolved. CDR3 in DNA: TGTGCCAGTAGTATAGCGCCCTTAGGATCCTACGAGCAGTACTTC. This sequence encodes CASSIAPLGSYEQYF.